This TCR beta chain was sequenced during a study of blood T cell repertoires in COVID-19. Overall study: In each case, the material was cDNA or gDNA derived from T cells, B-cell-depleted T cells, or PBMCs.

Original data processing: For nucleated cells, counts were estimated from reference gene primer amplification. Assay used: immunoSEQ multiplex PCR; TCRdb lists only in-frame clones, some missing. Clone size and V and J calls were adopted from that table, with D and trimming inferred from the DNA. This table has 52,000 or so clones, around 80% appearing once. J lost 6 bases, V lost 5 bases, and 11 bases had no gene match. Germline V gene sequence: CDR1 MDHEN, CDR2 SYDVKM. The CDR3 is 16 amino acids. This sequence was found in a human donor in a cohort sampled during active COVID-19. Sequencing used peripheral blood. V usage is TRBV28 and J usage is TRBJ2-3, with 10 bases aligning to TRBD1. CDR3 in DNA: TGTGCCAGCAGTCCGTGGGACAGGGGACAGTTGGATACGCAGTATTTT. It is translated as CASSPWDRGQLDTQYF.